These 2 T cell receptor beta chains were sequenced from one sample in a study of T-cell reconstitution after alpha-beta-depleted transplantation in children. Preparation of the TCRbeta library involved a method that used unique molecular identifiers. TCRdb called the PCR reads again in MiXCR, with one record for every CDR3 protein. Here the sample spans about 610,000 distinct CDR3 sequences, over 9.5% being singletons. The source was PBMCs from the stem cell graft donor, collected from the stem cell graft. All receptors come from a human donor who donated a stem cell graft to a child with acute myeloid leukemia.

The chain uses TRBV7-9 and TRBJ1-2; the D is unclear. The germline V and J ends were trimmed by 5 bases and 0 bases, with 10 bases remaining between them. The V gene's germline CDR1 is SEHNR and CDR2 FQNEAQ (reference sequence). The CDR3 totals 14 residues. The CDR3 spells CASSAGNSNYGYTF. CDR3 DNA sequence: TGTGCCAGCAGCGCGGGGAACTCTAACTATGGCTACACCTTC.

This clonotype appeared a few times. The chain has TRBV5-8 and TRBJ2-1; the D call may be TRBD1 or TRBD2 (6 bases each). V lost 1 base and J lost 1, with 9 bases in between. This CDR3 spans 15 amino acids. CDR1 SGHTS and CDR2 YDEGEE come from the germline V gene. The CDR3 DNA reads as TGTGCCAGCAGCTTGCGGGGGCAATCCTACAATGAGCAGTTCTTC. Residues: CASSLRGQSYNEQFF.